Listed here are 17 T cell receptor beta chains from one sample, sequenced in a study of regulatory T cells in long-lasting Graves disease. Arm-PCR of CDR3 regions and iRepertoire HTBI primers were used to build TCR beta libraries. In TCRdb, the multiplex PCR reads were re-called with MiXCR into one record per CDR3 protein. The sample has about 660,000 distinct CDR3 sequences, around 30% seen once; the top ten hold roughly 41%. Time point defined: persistent/refractory GD, antithyroid drugs over 5 years with positive TRAb. PBMCs provided the RNA from which the TCR library was made. Sequencing used peripheral blood mononuclear cells (PBMCs), obtained when the disease was refractory, from a patient treated with antithyroid drugs. The receptors here all came from a female donor with Graves disease.

At least ten counts were recorded for this clonotype. This chain joins TRBV2 and TRBJ1-2; 10 bases are a match to TRBD1. Germline V gives CDR1 SNHLY, CDR2 FYNNEI. V dropped 5 bases and J dropped 6; count of bases not matched to a gene: 6. This CDR3 is built from 14 residues. CDR3 bases: TGTGCCAGCAGTTTGACAGGGGGCAGTGATGGCTACACCTTC. Its protein product is CASSLTGGSDGYTF.

This rearrangement joins TRBV29-1 to TRBJ1-3, with D possibly being TRBD1 (5 bases). This CDR3 contains 16 residues. Between the trimmed V and J ends, which lost 2 bases and 2 bases, there was a span of 16 bases. CDR1 and CDR2 from the germline V gene are SQVTM and ANQGSEA. The CDR3 nucleotides are TGCAGCGTTGAAATGGGGGGAGCAGGGACTGGAAACACCATATATTTT. Its protein is CSVEMGGAGTGNTIYF.

This clonotype has just a few counts. The CDR3 DNA reads TGTGCCAGCAGTTATCGGCGTCAGGGGTACGAGCAGTACTTC. Translated: CASSYRRQGYEQYF. The chain uses TRBV27 and TRBJ2-7; a weak D match, TRBD1 (6 bases). V was cut by 4 bases and J by 4 bases, with 14 bases left in between. The CDR3 runs to 14 residues. Per the germline V gene, CDR1 is MNHEY and CDR2 is SMNVEV (reference sequence).

V gene TRBV5-1 combines with J gene TRBJ2-7; D may be TRBD2 (6 bases). Trimming shortened V by 3 bases and J by 4 bases, and 17 bases separated the two germline ends. The germline CDR1 and CDR2 sequences are SGHRS and YFSETQ. CDR3 size: 15 residues. CDR3 nucleotide sequence: TGCGCCAGCAGCTGGGGCACGCGGGAAAAGTACGAGCAGTACTTC. It yields the protein CASSWGTREKYEQYF.

This clonotype was detected a few times. V is TRBV12-5 and J is TRBJ2-7; 7 bases map to TRBD1. The CDR3 is 14 amino acids. The germline CDR1 and CDR2 sequences are LGHNT and FRNRAP. The V and J ends lost 6 bases and 4 bases, in that order; junction bases with no gene match: 9. CDR3 region: CASGGRDSFYEQYF. The CDR3 bases are TGTGCTAGTGGAGGCCGGGACAGTTTTTACGAGCAGTACTTC.

The chain joins TRBV27 to TRBJ2-2; D remains unclear. Deletions cut 1 base from V and 1 base from J, with 10 bases between. In germline, CDR1 is MNHEY, CDR2 SMNVEV (reference sequence). The CDR3 is 16 residues long. CDR3 residues: CASSLFGQLNTGELFF. CDR3 in DNA: TGTGCCAGCAGTTTATTCGGGCAGCTGAACACCGGGGAGCTGTTTTTT.

The chain carries TRBV18 and TRBJ2-5, with D possibly called TRBD1 or TRBD2 (5 bases each). This CDR3 contains 13 residues. CDR1 is KGHSH, CDR2 LQKENI, per germline. Trimming removed 1 base from V and 4 bases from J, with 7 bases in between. This CDR3 is CASSPRGVETQYF. The CDR3 DNA is TGTGCCAGCTCACCACGAGGGGTAGAGACCCAGTACTTC. Looking up the rest from reference TRBV18 and TRBJ2-5 gives the full variable domain: NAGVMQNPRHLVRRRGQEARLRCSPMKGHSHVYWYRQLPEEGLKFMVYLQKENIIDESGMPKERFSAEFPKEGPSILRIQQVVRGDSAAYFCASSPRGVETQYFGPGTRLLVL.

This clonotype was counted ten times or more. This chain uses TRBV29-1 with TRBJ1-1, with 9 positions matching TRBD1. This CDR3 contains 13 residues. Per germline, CDR1 SQVTM and CDR2 ANQGSEA. The junction had 7 bases not matched to a gene; V was cut back by 6 bases and J by 5 bases. CDR3 sequence (DNA): TGCAGCGTGCCGGGACAGGGAAGAACTGAAGCTTTCTTT. Its translation is CSVPGQGRTEAFF. The variable domain in full, with the rest retrieved from reference TRBV29-1 and TRBJ1-1, is SAVISQKPSRDICQRGTSLTIQCQVDSQVTMMFWYRQQPGQSLTLIATANQGSEATYESGFVIDKFPISRPNLTFSTLTVSNMSPEDSSIYLCSVPGQGRTEAFFGQGTRLTVV.

This clonotype was recorded a few times. This chain uses TRBV7-9 with TRBJ2-5; 8 nucleotides align to TRBD2. The CDR3 is 15 residues long. V trimming: 5 bases; J trimming: 2 bases; junction bases outside the gene matches: 7. Per germline, CDR1 SEHNR and CDR2 FQNEAQ (reference sequence). The CDR3 sequence: CASSPGLEKQETQYF. The CDR3 coding sequence is TGTGCCAGCAGCCCGGGACTAGAGAAACAAGAGACCCAGTACTTC. Complete variable domain (other parts from reference TRBV7-9 and TRBJ2-5): DTGVSQNPRHKITKRGQNVTFRCDPISEHNRLYWYRQTLGQGPEFLTYFQNEAQLEKSRLLSDRFSAERPKGSFSTLEIQRTEQGDSAMYLCASSPGLEKQETQYFGPGTRLLVL.

This clonotype was counted at least ten times. The chain recombines TRBV11-2 with TRBJ2-5, with TRBD1 as a possible D gene (6 bases). Between the trimmed V and J ends, which lost 5 bases and 1 base, there was a span of 14 bases. The germline V gene has CDR1 SGHAT and CDR2 FQNNGV. The length of the CDR3 is 15 residues. This CDR3 reads CASSPHRDPQETQYF. CDR3 sequence (DNA): TGTGCCAGCAGCCCGCACAGGGACCCCCAAGAGACCCAGTACTTC. Full variable domain (missing parts from reference TRBV11-2 and TRBJ2-5): EAGVAQSPRYKIIEKRQSVAFWCNPISGHATLYWYQQILGQGPKLLIQFQNNGVVDDSQLPKDRFSAERLKGVDSTLKIQPAKLEDSAVYLCASSPHRDPQETQYFGPGTRLLVL.

This clonotype has just one count. This chain joins TRBV19 and TRBJ1-1, with unresolved D. CDR3 length: 14 residues. The germline gives CDR1 LNHDA, CDR2 SQIVND (reference sequence). V was trimmed by 6 bases and J by 3 bases, leaving 14 bases between them. CDR3 in DNA: TGTGCCAGTAGCCACTTGACCTCGTACACTGAAGCTTTCTTT. As protein: CASSHLTSYTEAFF.

The CDR3 spells CASGLVLSGSSYEQYF. The CDR3 coding sequence is TGTGCTAGTGGTTTGGTACTGAGCGGGAGTTCCTACGAGCAGTACTTC. This chain connects TRBV12-5 to TRBJ2-7; 8 positions agree with TRBD2. This CDR3 contains 16 residues. In germline, CDR1 is LGHNT, CDR2 FRNRAP. Unmatched junction bases numbered 5, after V lost 0 bases and J lost 1 base.

This clonotype has just a few counts. The genes are TRBV6-5 and TRBJ1-1; a possible D gene is TRBD1 (6 bases). CDR3 length: 15 residues. CDR1 MNHEY and CDR2 SVGAGI come from the germline V gene. V dropped 3 bases and J dropped 0 bases, with 11 bases sitting between them. The CDR3 DNA follows: TGTGCCAGCAGTTATACGGGACAACTGAACACTGAAGCTTTCTTT. It translates to CASSYTGQLNTEAFF.

This clonotype was picked up a small number of times. This sequence joins TRBV19 and TRBJ2-7; a possible D gene is TRBD1 (6 bases). This CDR3 region has 17 residues. Germline CDR1 reads LNHDA; CDR2 reads SQIVND (reference sequence). The V end lost 8 bases, the J end lost 6 bases, and 29 bases lay between the germline ends. Written as DNA, the CDR3 is TGTGCCAGTGGTGGGGGTTCCGGACCCTTCCGAGGGGGCGAGCAGTACTTC. The encoded protein is CASGGGSGPFRGGEQYF.

This clonotype came up a few times. V and J are TRBV20-1 and TRBJ1-1; the D is unclear. Germline V gene data show CDR1 as DFQATT and CDR2 as SNEGSKA (reference sequence). Trimming pared 1 base from V and 4 bases from J, leaving 13 bases between. The CDR3 is 14 amino acids. The DNA for the CDR3 is TGCAGTGCTAGAGCGAATGGGTTCAGCACTGAAGCTTTCTTT. It codes for CSARANGFSTEAFF.

This clonotype was counted only a few times. The chain is built from TRBV5-1 and TRBJ2-7, with 10 bases that match TRBD2. The CDR3 totals 15 residues. V gave up 4 bases and J gave up 2 bases; unmatched junction bases: 6. CDR1 is SGHRS and CDR2 is YFSETQ in the germline V gene. The CDR3 here is CASSRGTSATYEQYF. The CDR3, as DNA: TGCGCCAGCAGCCGCGGGACTAGCGCCACCTACGAGCAGTACTTC.

This clonotype was observed at least ten times. The V and J genes are TRBV6-1 and TRBJ1-6; the D is unclear. V lost 0 bases and J lost 2, with 5 bases in between. CDR3 length: 15 residues. CDR1 and CDR2 (germline): MNHNS, SASEGT. CDR3 DNA: TGTGCCAGCAGTGAAGCGCCTACCTATAATTCACCCCTCCACTTT. This gives the protein CASSEAPTYNSPLHF.